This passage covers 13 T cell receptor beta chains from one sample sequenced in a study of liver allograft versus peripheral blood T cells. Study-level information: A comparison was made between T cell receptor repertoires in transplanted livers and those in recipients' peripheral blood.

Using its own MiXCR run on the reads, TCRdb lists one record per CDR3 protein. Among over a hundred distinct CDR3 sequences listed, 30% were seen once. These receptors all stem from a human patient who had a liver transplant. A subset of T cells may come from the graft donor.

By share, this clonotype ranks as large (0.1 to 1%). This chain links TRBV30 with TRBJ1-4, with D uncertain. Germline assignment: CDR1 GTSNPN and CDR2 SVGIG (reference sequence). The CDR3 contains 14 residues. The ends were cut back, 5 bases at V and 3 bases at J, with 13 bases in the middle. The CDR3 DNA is TGTGCCTGGTCAGTCGGGCGGTCTAATGAAAAACTGTTTTTT. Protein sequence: CAWSVGRSNEKLFF. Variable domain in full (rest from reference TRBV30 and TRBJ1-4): SQTIHQWPATLVQPVGSPLSLECTVEGTSNPNLYWYRQAAGRGLQLLFYSVGIGQISSEVPQNLSASRPQDRQFILSSKKLLLSDSGFYLCAWSVGRSNEKLFFGSGTQLSVL.

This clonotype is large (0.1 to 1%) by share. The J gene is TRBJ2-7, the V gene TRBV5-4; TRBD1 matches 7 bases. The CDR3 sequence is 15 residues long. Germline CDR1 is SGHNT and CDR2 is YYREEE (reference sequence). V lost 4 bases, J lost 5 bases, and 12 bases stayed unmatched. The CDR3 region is CASSPQTGLFDEQYF. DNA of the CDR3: TGTGCCAGCAGCCCCCAGACAGGGCTTTTCGACGAGCAGTACTTC.

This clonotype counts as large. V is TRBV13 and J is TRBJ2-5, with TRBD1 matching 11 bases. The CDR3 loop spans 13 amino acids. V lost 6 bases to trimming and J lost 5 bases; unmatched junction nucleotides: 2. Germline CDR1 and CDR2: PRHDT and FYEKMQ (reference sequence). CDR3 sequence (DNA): TGTGCCAGCAGGGGGGACAGGGGGGAGACCCAGTACTTC. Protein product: CASRGDRGETQYF.

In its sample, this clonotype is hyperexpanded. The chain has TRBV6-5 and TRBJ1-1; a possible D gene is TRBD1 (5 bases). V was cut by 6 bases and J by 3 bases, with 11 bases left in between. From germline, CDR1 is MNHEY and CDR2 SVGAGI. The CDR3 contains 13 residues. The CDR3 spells CASRGTGDTEAFF. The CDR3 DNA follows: TGTGCCAGCAGAGGGACCGGGGACACTGAAGCTTTCTTT.

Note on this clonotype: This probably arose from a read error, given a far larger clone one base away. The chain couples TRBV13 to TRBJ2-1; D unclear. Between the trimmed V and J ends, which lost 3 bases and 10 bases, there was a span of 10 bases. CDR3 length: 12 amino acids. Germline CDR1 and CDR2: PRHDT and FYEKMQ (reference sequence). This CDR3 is CASSFLGYEQFF. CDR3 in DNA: TGTGCCAGCAGCTTTCTGGGATACGAGCAGTTCTTC.

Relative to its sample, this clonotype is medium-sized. CDR3 sequence (DNA): TGTGCCAGCAGCTTGCTTAGCGCGGAGGATACGCAGTATTTT. Translated, it gives CASSLLSAEDTQYF. The chain employs TRBV5-4 and TRBJ2-3; maybe TRBD2 (5 bases). The germline V gene encodes CDR1 SGHNT and CDR2 YYREEE (reference sequence). The CDR3 sequence is 14 residues long. V lost 1 base and J lost 6, with 12 bases in between.

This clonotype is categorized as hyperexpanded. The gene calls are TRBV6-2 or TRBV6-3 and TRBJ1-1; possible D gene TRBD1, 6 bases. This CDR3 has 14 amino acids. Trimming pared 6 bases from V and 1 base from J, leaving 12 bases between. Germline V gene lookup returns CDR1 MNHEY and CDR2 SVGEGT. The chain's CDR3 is CASREGGTNTEAFF. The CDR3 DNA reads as TGTGCCAGCAGAGAAGGGGGGACGAACACTGAAGCTTTCTTT.

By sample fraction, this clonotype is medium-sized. CDR3 in DNA: TGTGCCAGCAGCATTCCCGGGGGGGGCCAAGAGACCCAGTACTTC. This codes for CASSIPGGGQETQYF. This chain connects TRBV9 to TRBJ2-5, with 8 positions matching TRBD2. The CDR3 spans 15 residues. The germline V gene encodes CDR1 SGDLS and CDR2 YYNGEE. Germline trimming cut 4 bases from V and 1 base from J; bases unmatched to any gene: 6. The entire variable domain, with the rest obtained from reference TRBV9 and TRBJ2-5, is as follows: DSGVTQTPKHLITATGQRVTLRCSPRSGDLSVYWYQQSLDQGLQFLIQYYNGEERAKGNILERFSAQQFPDLHSELNLSSLELGDSALYFCASSIPGGGQETQYFGPGTRLLVL.

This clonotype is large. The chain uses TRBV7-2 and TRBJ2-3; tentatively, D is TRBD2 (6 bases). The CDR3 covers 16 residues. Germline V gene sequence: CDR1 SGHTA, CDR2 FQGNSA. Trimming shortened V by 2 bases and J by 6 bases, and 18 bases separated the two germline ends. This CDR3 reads CASSLFGGIGADTQYF. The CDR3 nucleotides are TGTGCCAGCAGCTTATTTGGCGGGATCGGTGCCGATACGCAGTATTTT.

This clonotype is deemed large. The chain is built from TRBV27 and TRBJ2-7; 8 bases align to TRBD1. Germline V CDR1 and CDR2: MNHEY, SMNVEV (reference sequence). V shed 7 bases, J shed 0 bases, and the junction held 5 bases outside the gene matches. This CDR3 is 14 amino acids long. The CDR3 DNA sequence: TGTGCCAGCAACCAGGGGGCCGGCTCCTACGAGCAGTACTTC. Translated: CASNQGAGSYEQYF.

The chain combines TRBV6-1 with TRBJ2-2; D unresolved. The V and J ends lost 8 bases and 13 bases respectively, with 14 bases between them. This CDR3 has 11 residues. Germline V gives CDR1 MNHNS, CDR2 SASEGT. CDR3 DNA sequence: TGTGCCAGCGAACCCAGTCCTCGGCTGTTTTTT. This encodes CASEPSPRLFF.

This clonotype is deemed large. The CDR3 DNA follows: TGTGCCAGTACTTTTTCCTCCAACTCCTACAATGAGCAGTTCTTC. Its translation is CASTFSSNSYNEQFF. The chain couples TRBV19 to TRBJ2-1; D remains ambiguous. Germline lookup yields CDR1 LNHDA and CDR2 SQIVND (reference sequence). V dropped 7 bases and J dropped 0 bases, with 13 bases sitting between them. The CDR3 extends over 15 amino acids.

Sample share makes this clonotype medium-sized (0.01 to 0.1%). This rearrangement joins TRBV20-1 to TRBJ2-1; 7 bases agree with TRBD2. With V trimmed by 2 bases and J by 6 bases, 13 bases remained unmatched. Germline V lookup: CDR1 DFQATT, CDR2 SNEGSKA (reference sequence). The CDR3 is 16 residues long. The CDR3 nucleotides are TGCAGTGCTAGACCTCTAGCGGCACTCTCGATCAATGAGCAGTTCTTC. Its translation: CSARPLAALSINEQFF.